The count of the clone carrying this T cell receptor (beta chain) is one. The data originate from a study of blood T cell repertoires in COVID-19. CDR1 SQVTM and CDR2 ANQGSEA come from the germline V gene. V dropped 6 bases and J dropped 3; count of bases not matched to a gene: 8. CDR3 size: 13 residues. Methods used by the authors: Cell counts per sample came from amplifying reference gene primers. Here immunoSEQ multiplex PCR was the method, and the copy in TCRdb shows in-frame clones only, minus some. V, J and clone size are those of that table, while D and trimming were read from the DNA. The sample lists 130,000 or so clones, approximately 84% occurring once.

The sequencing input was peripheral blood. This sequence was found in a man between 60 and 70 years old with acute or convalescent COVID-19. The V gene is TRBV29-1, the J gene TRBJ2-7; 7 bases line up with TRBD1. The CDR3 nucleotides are TGCAGCGTGGGGACAGCCATCGACTACGAGCAGTACTTC. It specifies CSVGTAIDYEQYF.